This entry concerns a single TCR beta chain. Its matching antigen is unknown. These data are taken from a study of T cells in Graves' hyperthyroidism and ophthalmopathy. Disease duration was under 3 months in the ophthalmopathy patients, who also had a Clinical Activity Score of at least 3 and a NOSPECS grade of at least 4. Patients having uncontrolled infection, another autoimmune disease, pregnancy or lactation were not included. General study points: Most thyroid clonotypes that were expanded above 0.001 also turned up in blood. Ophthalmopathy was separated from stable hyperthyroidism by a 13 V-J model.

With 2 bases removed from V and 7 bases from J, the gap between germline ends came to 12 bases. CDR3 length equals 13 residues. Germline V lookup: CDR1 MNHEY, CDR2 SVGAGI. TCR beta CDR3 regions were amplified from RNA. Researchers ran a first-round RT-PCR on the TCR CDR3 using the HTBI primer set. TCRdb reprocessed the multiplex PCR reads with MiXCR, giving one entry per CDR3 protein. The data contain 600,000 to 700,000 distinct CDR3 sequences, 14% to 15% of them singletons. Sequenced input: blood. The chain links TRBV6-5 to TRBJ2-7; the D gene is possibly TRBD2 (5 bases). This sequence was found in a woman in her 40s with Graves' ophthalmopathy. The CDR3 spells CASSYNRAAEQYF. CDR3 DNA sequence: TGTGCCAGCAGTTACAACAGAGCGGCTGAGCAGTACTTC.